This TCR beta chain was documented in a study of T cell responses to AZD1222 COVID-19 vaccine. As to this clone: The antigen remains undetermined.

Assay used: immunoSEQ multiplex PCR; TCRdb lists only in-frame clones, some missing. The sample carries 100,000 to 150,000 clones, around nine tenths recorded once. Germline CDR1 and CDR2: SGHNT and YYREEE (reference sequence). The CDR3 spans 14 residues. Trimming pared 3 bases from V and 8 bases from J, leaving 17 bases between. Whole-study results and caveats: Spike regions recognized by vaccine-associated CD4 TCRs spanned the protein, led by 160-218 and 743-854. Only 5 to 7 AZD1222 recipients tested seropositive at baseline.

The TCR sequence derives from an adult in good health. Here the sequenced sample was peripheral blood, taken on day 0 of AZD1222 vaccination. This sequence joins TRBV5-4 and TRBJ1-2; D is perhaps TRBD1 (5 bases). CDR3 amino acids: CASSSSGTGGGYTF. The CDR3 DNA follows: TGTGCCAGCAGCTCCTCAGGGACGGGCGGGGGCTACACCTTC.